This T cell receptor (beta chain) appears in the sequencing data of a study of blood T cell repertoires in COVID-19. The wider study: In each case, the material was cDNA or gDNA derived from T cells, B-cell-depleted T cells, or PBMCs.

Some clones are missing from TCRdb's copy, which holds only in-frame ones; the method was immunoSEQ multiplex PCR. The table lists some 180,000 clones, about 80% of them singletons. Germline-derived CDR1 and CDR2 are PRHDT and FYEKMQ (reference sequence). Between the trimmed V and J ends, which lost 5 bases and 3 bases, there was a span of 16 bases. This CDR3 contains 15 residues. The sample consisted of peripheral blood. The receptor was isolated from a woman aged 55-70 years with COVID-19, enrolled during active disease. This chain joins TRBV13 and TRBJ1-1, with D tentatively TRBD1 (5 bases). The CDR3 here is CASSKRQIIDTEAFF. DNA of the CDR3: TGTGCCAGCAGCAAGAGACAGATTATCGACACTGAAGCTTTCTTT. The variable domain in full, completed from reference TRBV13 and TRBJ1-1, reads AAGVIQSPRHLIKEKRETATLKCYPIPRHDTVYWYQQGPGQDPQFLISFYEKMQSDKGSIPDRFSAQQFSDYHSELNMSSLELGDSALYFCASSKRQIIDTEAFFGQGTRLTVV.